This T cell receptor beta chain was recovered during a study of blood T cell repertoires in COVID-19. This CDR3 is 15 amino acids long. V was cut by 4 bases and J by 4 bases, with 15 bases left in between. The germline V gene encodes CDR1 SGHDT and CDR2 YYEEEE. Produced via immunoSEQ multiplex PCR; TCRdb's table is partial and in-frame only. The sample shows around 200,000 clones, about 87% of them seen only once. The chain joins TRBV5-6 to TRBJ1-5; D is unclear. This receptor was identified in a man aged 18 to 29 with acute COVID-19. The sequencing input was PBMCs or T cells enriched from blood (not recorded which). Here the CDR3 reads CASSPQLGNNQPQHF. The CDR3 DNA follows: TGTGCCAGCAGCCCCCAACTAGGGAATAATCAGCCCCAGCATTTT.